The 8 T cell receptor beta chains in this list originate from one sample, sequenced in a study of blood T cell repertoires in COVID-19. This table comes from immunoSEQ multiplex PCR, and its TCRdb copy is limited to in-frame clones, with some not included. Here the sample spans about 200,000 clones, about nine tenths being singletons. Sequencing used peripheral blood. These receptors were obtained from a young man who had recovered from COVID-19.

Only one count was recorded for this clone. V is TRBV5-4 and J is TRBJ2-3, with 9 bases that match TRBD2. J gave up 2 bases and V 4 bases, and 2 bases lay outside the gene matches. The CDR3 contains 14 residues. Germline V lookup: CDR1 SGHNT, CDR2 YYREEE (reference sequence). CDR3 nucleotides: TGTGCCAGCAGCCCTAGCGGGGTCACAGATACGCAGTATTTT. Translating it yields CASSPSGVTDTQYF.

V and J are TRBV29-1 and TRBJ1-1; the match to TRBD1 covers 9 bases. The ends lost 8 bases at V and 6 bases at J; junction bases unmatched: 10. The germline CDR1 and CDR2 sequences are SQVTM and ANQGSEA. The CDR3 has 13 amino acids. The DNA of the CDR3 is TGCAGCACCCGGGACAGGGCTCTGGCTGAAGCTTTCTTT. Protein: CSTRDRALAEAFF.

This clone was picked up many times. The chain recombines TRBV7-6 with TRBJ1-4; TRBD1 matches at 7 bases. The trim removed 4 bases at V and 7 bases at J, leaving 18 bases unmatched. Per germline, CDR1 SGHVS and CDR2 FNYEAQ. This CDR3 spans 18 amino acids. CDR3 sequence: CASSSGGLRQGLREKLFF. As DNA, the CDR3 is TGTGCCAGCAGCTCAGGTGGGCTCCGACAGGGATTACGTGAAAAACTGTTTTTT.

The rearrangement joins TRBV15 to TRBJ1-2, with 8 bases matching TRBD1. The CDR3 length is 13 residues. From germline, CDR1 is LNHNV and CDR2 YYDKDF (reference sequence). J was trimmed by 12 bases and V by 1 base; bases with no gene match: 7. In DNA, the CDR3 is TGTGCCACCAGCAGAGGGCAGGGGGCGATTAACACCTTC. Protein: CATSRGQGAINTF.

The rearrangement links TRBV6-5 to TRBJ2-5; maybe TRBD1 (5 bases). The length of the CDR3 is 14 residues. The V gene's germline CDR1 is MNHEY and CDR2 SVGAGI. Trimming shortened V by 3 bases and J by 3 bases, and 11 bases separated the two germline ends. This CDR3 is CASSYTPGKETQYF. CDR3 in DNA: TGTGCCAGCAGTTATACCCCAGGGAAAGAGACCCAGTACTTC.

V gene TRBV6-1 combines with J gene TRBJ1-2, with D uncertain. The CDR3 runs 13 residues. Germline lookup yields CDR1 MNHNS and CDR2 SASEGT. The V gene lost 2 bases and the J gene lost 8 bases, with 12 bases spanning the gap. The CDR3 reads CASSEISLAGYTF. CDR3 nucleotides: TGTGCCAGCAGTGAAATATCCCTTGCGGGCTACACCTTC.

The chain carries TRBV6-5 and TRBJ2-1, with D unclear. The length of the CDR3 is 14 residues. CDR1 is MNHEY and CDR2 is SVGAGI in the germline V gene. Trimming left V 4 bases short and J 8 bases short, with 15 bases between. DNA for the CDR3: TGTGCCAGCAGTTCCGGTCTCAAAATCGATGAGCAGTTCTTC. Translated: CASSSGLKIDEQFF.

The chain is built from TRBV6-2 or TRBV6-3 and TRBJ1-4; TRBD1 is a possible D gene (6 bases). CDR1 and CDR2 (germline): MNHEY, SVGEGT. Trimming stripped 2 bases from V and 6 bases from J, with 16 bases between. This CDR3 spans 16 amino acids. The CDR3 spells CASSYNPGDTYEKLFF. CDR3 nucleotide sequence: TGTGCCAGCAGTTACAACCCAGGGGATACGTATGAAAAACTGTTTTTT.